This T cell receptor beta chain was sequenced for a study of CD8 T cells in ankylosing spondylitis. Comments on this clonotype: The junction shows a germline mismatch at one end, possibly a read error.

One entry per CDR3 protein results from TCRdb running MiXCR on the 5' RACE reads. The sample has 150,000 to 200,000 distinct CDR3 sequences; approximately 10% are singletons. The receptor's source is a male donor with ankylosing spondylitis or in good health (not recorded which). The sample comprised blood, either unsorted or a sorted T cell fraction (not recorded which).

The CDR3 region has the DNA TGTACCAGCAGCTTAGGTCCTAGCGGATCCTACGAGCAGTACTTC. Residues: CTSSLGPSGSYEQYF. V is TRBV7-9 and J is TRBJ2-7, with 7 bases that match TRBD2. CDR3 length: 15 residues. CDR1 and CDR2 from the germline V gene are SEHNR and FQNEAQ (reference sequence).